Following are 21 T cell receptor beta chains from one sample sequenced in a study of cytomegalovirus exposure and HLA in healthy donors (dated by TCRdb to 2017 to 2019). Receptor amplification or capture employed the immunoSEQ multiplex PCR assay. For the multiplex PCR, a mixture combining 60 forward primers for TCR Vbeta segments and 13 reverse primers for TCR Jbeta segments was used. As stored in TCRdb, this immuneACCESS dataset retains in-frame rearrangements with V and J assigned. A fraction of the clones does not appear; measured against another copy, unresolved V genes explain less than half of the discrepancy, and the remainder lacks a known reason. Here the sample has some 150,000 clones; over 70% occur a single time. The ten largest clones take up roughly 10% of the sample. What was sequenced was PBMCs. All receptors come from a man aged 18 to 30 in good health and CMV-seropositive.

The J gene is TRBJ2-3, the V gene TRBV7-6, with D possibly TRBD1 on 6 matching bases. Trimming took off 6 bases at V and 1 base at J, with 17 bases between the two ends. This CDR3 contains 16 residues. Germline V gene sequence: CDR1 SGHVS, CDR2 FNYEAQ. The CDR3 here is CASRAQRAGGTDTQYF. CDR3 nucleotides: TGTGCCAGCAGGGCTCAGCGAGCAGGGGGCACAGATACGCAGTATTTT.

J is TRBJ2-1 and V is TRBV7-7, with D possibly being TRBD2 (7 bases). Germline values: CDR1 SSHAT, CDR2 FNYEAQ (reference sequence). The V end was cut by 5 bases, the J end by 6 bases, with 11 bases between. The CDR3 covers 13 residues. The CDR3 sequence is CASSRGGGNEQFF. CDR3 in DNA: TGTGCCAGCAGCCGGGGAGGGGGCAATGAGCAGTTCTTC.

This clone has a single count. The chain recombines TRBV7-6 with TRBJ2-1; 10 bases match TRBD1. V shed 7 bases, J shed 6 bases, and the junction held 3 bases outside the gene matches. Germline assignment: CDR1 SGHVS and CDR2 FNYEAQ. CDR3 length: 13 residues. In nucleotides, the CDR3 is TGTGCCAGCACGGACAGGGGGGTCAATGAGCAGTTCTTC. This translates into CASTDRGVNEQFF.

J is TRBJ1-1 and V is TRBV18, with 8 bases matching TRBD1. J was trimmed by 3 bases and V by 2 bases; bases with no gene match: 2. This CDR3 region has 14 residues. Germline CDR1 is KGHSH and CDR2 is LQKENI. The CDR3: CASSPAGGDTEAFF. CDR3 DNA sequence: TGTGCCAGCTCACCAGCAGGGGGCGACACTGAAGCTTTCTTT.

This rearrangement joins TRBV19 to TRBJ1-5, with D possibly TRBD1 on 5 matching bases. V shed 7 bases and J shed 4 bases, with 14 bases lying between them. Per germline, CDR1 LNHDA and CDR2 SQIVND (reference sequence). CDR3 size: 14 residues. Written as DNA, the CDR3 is TGTGCCAGTACTCAGGGTTTGTGGAATCAGCCCCAGCATTTT. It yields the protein CASTQGLWNQPQHF. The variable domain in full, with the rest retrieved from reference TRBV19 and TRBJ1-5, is DGGITQSPKYLFRKEGQNVTLSCEQNLNHDAMYWYRQDPGQGLRLIYYSQIVNDFQKGDIAEGYSVSREKKESFPLTVTSAQKNPTAFYLCASTQGLWNQPQHFGDGTRLSIL.

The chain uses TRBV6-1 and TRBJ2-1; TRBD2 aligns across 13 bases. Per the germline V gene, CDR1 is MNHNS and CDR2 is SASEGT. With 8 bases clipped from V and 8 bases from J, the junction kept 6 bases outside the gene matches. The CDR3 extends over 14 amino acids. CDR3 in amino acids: CASGTSGTRDEQFF. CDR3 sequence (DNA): TGTGCCAGCGGGACTAGCGGGACTAGAGATGAGCAGTTCTTC.

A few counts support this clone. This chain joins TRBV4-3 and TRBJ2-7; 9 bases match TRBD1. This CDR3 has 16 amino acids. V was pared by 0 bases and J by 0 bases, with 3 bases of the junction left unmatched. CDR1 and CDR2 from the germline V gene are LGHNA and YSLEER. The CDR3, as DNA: TGCGCCAGCAGCCAAGAGGTGACAGGGGGCTCCTACGAGCAGTACTTC. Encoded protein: CASSQEVTGGSYEQYF.

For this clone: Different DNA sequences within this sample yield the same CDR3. The CDR3: CASSLTGNTEAFF. CDR3 DNA: TGTGCCAGCAGCTTGACGGGGAACACTGAAGCTTTCTTT. The chain uses TRBV5-5 and TRBJ1-1, with D unclear. Deletions cut 1 base from V and 1 base from J, with 5 bases between. The CDR3 has 13 residues. Germline CDR1 and CDR2: SGHKS and YYEKEE (reference sequence).

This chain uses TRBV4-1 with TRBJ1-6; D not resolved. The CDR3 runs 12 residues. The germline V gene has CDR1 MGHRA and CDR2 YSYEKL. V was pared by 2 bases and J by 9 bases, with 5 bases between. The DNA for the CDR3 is TGCGCCAGCAGCCAAATCCTTTCACCCCTCCACTTT. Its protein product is CASSQILSPLHF.

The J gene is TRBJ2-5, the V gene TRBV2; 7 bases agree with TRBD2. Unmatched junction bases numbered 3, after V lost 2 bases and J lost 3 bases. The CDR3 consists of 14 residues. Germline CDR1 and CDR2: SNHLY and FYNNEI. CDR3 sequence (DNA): TGTGCCAGCAGTGAAAGACTAGCTGAAGAGACCCAGTACTTC. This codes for CASSERLAEETQYF.

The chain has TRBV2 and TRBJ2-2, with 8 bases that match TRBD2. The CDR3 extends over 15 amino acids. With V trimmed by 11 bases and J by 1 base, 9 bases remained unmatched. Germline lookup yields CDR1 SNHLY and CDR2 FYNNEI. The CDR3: CASKRAGGNTGELFF. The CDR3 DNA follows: TGTGCCTCCAAACGGGCGGGAGGGAACACCGGGGAGCTGTTTTTT.

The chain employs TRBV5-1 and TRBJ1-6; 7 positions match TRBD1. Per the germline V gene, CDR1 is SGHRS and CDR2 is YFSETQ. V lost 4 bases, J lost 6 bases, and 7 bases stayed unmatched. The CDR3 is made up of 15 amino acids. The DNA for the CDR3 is TGCGCCAGCAGCCCCCCCGGGACAGCTAATTCACCCCTCCACTTT. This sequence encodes CASSPPGTANSPLHF.

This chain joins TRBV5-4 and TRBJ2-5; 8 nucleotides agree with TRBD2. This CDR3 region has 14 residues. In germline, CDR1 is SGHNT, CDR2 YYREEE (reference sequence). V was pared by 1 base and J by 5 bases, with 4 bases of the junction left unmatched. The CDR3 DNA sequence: TGTGCCAGCAGCTTGCGGGGGGGGCTCGAGACCCAGTACTTC. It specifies CASSLRGGLETQYF.

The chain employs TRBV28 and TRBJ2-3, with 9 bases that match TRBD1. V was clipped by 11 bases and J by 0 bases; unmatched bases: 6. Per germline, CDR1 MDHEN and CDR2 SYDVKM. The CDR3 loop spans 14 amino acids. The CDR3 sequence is CAGGGTGSTDTQYF. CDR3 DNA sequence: TGTGCCGGTGGTGGGACAGGGAGCACAGATACGCAGTATTTT.

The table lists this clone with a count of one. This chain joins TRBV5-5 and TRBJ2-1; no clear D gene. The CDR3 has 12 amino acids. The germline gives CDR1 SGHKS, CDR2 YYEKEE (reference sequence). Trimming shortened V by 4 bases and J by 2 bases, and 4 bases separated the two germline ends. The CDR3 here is CASSPTYNEQFF. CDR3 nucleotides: TGTGCCAGCAGCCCTACCTACAATGAGCAGTTCTTC.

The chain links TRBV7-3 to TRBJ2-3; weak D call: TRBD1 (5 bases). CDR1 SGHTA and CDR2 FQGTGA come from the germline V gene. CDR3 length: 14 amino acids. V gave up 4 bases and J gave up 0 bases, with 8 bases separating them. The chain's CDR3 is CASSSTVSTDTQYF. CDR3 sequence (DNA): TGTGCCAGCAGCTCGACAGTCAGCACAGATACGCAGTATTTT.

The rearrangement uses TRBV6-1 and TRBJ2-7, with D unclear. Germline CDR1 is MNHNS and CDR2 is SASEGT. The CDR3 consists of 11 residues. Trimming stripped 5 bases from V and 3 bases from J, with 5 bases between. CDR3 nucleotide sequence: TGTGCCAGCAGTAACTACTACGAGCAGTACTTC. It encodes CASSNYYEQYF.

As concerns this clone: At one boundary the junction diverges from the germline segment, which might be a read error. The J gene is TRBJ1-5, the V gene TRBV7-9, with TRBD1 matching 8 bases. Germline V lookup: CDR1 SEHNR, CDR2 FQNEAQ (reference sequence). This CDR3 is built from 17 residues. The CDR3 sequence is CSSSHGQGLFSNQPQHF. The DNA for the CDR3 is TGTTCCAGCAGCCACGGACAGGGACTATTTAGCAATCAGCCCCAGCATTTT.

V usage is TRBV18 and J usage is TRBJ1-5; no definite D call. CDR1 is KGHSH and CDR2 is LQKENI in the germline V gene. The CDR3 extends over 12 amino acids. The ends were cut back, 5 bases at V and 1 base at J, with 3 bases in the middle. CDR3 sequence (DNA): TGTGCCAGCTCAGTAAGCAATCAGCCCCAGCATTTT. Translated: CASSVSNQPQHF.

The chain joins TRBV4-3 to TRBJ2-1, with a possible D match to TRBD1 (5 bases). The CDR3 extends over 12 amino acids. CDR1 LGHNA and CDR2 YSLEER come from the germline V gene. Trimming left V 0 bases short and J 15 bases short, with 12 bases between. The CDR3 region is CASSQDSGARFF. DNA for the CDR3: TGCGCCAGCAGCCAAGATAGTGGGGCCCGGTTCTTC.

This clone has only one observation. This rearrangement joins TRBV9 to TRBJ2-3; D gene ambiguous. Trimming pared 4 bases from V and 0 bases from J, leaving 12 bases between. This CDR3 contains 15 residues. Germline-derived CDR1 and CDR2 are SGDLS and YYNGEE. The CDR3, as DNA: TGTGCCAGCAGCACCAGCGACGGGAGCACAGATACGCAGTATTTT. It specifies CASSTSDGSTDTQYF.